This is a list of T cell receptor beta chains from one sample in a study of blood T cell repertoires in COVID-19. The data were produced by immunoSEQ multiplex PCR, yet TCRdb's version contains in-frame clones alone and is incomplete. The sample contains under 300,000 clones, roughly 88% of which appear only once. What was sequenced was peripheral blood. All receptors come from a woman in her seventies with acute or convalescent COVID-19. Both conserved end residues are part of each CDR3. The D gene is left open where the match is weak. The size field is filled for only some rows; it gives once, few, many or a size class.

J gene	clone size	D gene	V gene	CDR3 DNA	CDR3 protein
TRBJ2-2	NA	NA	TRBV12-5	TGTGCTAGTGGTTTGGGGGCCAACACCGGGGAGCTGTTTTTT	CASGLGANTGELFF
TRBJ1-3	NA	NA	TRBV5-1	TGCGCCAGCAGCTTGCGCTCTTCTACCTCTGGAAACACCATATATTTT	CASSLRSSTSGNTIYF
TRBJ1-1	NA	TRBD1	TRBV4-1	TGCGCCAGCAGCCCCTCAAAGGGACAGGGGATTAGGCAAGCTTTCTTT	CASSPSKGQGIRQAFF
TRBJ2-3	NA	TRBD1	TRBV18	TGTGCCAGCTCACCCGTCGGACAGGGCCAAGATACGCAGTATTTT	CASSPVGQGQDTQYF
TRBJ2-1	NA	TRBD2	TRBV2	TGTGCCAGCAGTGAAGCGGGGGGGTACTCCTACAATGAGCAGTTCTTC	CASSEAGGYSYNEQFF
TRBJ2-3	NA	TRBD2	TRBV7-6	TGTGCCAGCAGCTCCCGGACTAGCGGGGACACAGATACGCAGTATTTT	CASSSRTSGDTDTQYF
TRBJ1-2	NA	NA	TRBV18	TGTGCCAGCTCACCGGGCGTAGGCTATGGCTACACCTTC	CASSPGVGYGYTF
TRBJ2-5	NA	TRBD2	TRBV7-9	TGTGCCAGCAGCTTACCGGGGGGGCAGGAGACCCAGTACTTC	CASSLPGGQETQYF
TRBJ1-1	NA	NA	TRBV10-3	TGTGCCATCAGCCTGACTGACCCTAGAGAGGGCACTGAAGCTTTCTTT	CAISLTDPREGTEAFF
TRBJ2-2	NA	NA	TRBV21-1	TGTGCCAGCAGCCCGGGACAGGGGGCCAGCGGGGAGCTGTTTTTT	CASSPGQGASGELFF
TRBJ2-7	NA	TRBD2	TRBV2	TGTGCCAGCAAGCCCAGCGGGGTTTCCTACGAGCAGTACTTC	CASKPSGVSYEQYF
TRBJ2-7	NA	NA	TRBV10-3	TGTGCCATCAGTGACAGGTACGAGCAGTACTTC	CAISDRYEQYF
TRBJ2-1	NA	TRBD2	TRBV6-1	TGTGCCAGCAGTGAAAATGGAGGACCGACTAGCTATGAGCAGTTCTTC	CASSENGGPTSYEQFF
TRBJ2-1	NA	TRBD2	TRBV2	TGTGCCAGCAGTTCACCCGGGACTAGCGGGGCCTATGAGCAGTTCTTC	CASSSPGTSGAYEQFF
TRBJ2-4	NA	TRBD1	TRBV4-1	TGCGCCAGCAGCCCTATCAGAAGACAGGGTGGGAAAAACATTCAGTACTTC	CASSPIRRQGGKNIQYF
TRBJ1-2	many	NA	TRBV3-1/TRBV3-2	TGTGCCAGCAGCCAAGCTGAGGCCCGATATGGCTACACCTTC	CASSQAEARYGYTF
TRBJ1-2	NA	TRBD1	TRBV12-3/TRBV12-4	TGTGCCAGCAGTTTAGACAGGGGTTTTGGCTACACCTTC	CASSLDRGFGYTF
TRBJ1-2	once	NA	TRBV12-3/TRBV12-4	TGTGCCAGCAGTCTGGCCGATAACTATGGCTACACCTTC	CASSLADNYGYTF
TRBJ2-1	NA	NA	TRBV5-1	TGCGCCAGCAGCCGGGACACCCGTGGCAATGAGCAGTTCTTC	CASSRDTRGNEQFF
TRBJ1-1	once	NA	TRBV3-1/TRBV3-2	TGTGCCAGCAGCTTCGGGCCAGCGGGCACTGAAGCTTTCTTT	CASSFGPAGTEAFF
TRBJ1-1	NA	NA	TRBV27	TGTGCCAGCAGTTTAAGGAGGGGGGGTTCGGCTTTCTTT	CASSLRRGGSAFF
TRBJ2-6	NA	NA	TRBV27	TGTGCCAGCAGTCCTTACAGGGCTGGGGCCAACGTCCTGACTTTC	CASSPYRAGANVLTF
TRBJ2-1	NA	NA	TRBV4-1	TGCGCCAGCAGCCAAGATAACGCGGGGAGGATGGTTGAGCAGTTCTTC	CASSQDNAGRMVEQFF
TRBJ1-6	NA	TRBD1	TRBV4-1	TGCGCCAGCAGCAAGACAGGGGGCACCTATAATTCACCCCTCCACTTT	CASSKTGGTYNSPLHF
TRBJ2-1	NA	NA	TRBV24-1	TGTGCCACCAGTGATCCCCTATACAATGAGCAGTTCTTC	CATSDPLYNEQFF
TRBJ1-4	NA	TRBD1	TRBV29-1	TGCAGCGCCCGACAGGGGATTAATGAAAAACTGTTTTTT	CSARQGINEKLFF
TRBJ1-1	NA	NA	TRBV29-1	TGCAGCGTTGTCCCCAAGCCCACTGAAGCTTTCTTT	CSVVPKPTEAFF
TRBJ2-1	few	TRBD2	TRBV3-1/TRBV3-2	TGTGCCAGCAGCCGGTCTAGCGGGGGGGAGCAGTTCTTC	CASSRSSGGEQFF
TRBJ1-1	NA	NA	TRBV27	TGTGCCAGCAGTTTCGGGGGGCGGAGGGCTTTCTTT	CASSFGGRRAFF
TRBJ1-5	NA	NA	TRBV2	TGTGCCAGCAGACTGAGGGGGGGGAGCAATCAGCCCCAGCATTTT	CASRLRGGSNQPQHF
TRBJ2-1	many	TRBD2	TRBV7-6	TGTGCCAGCAGCCGCCGCTCCGTGGCGGGAGTTTACAATGAGCAGTTCTTC	CASSRRSVAGVYNEQFF
TRBJ1-5	NA	TRBD1	TRBV24-1	TGTGCCACATCCGTCACAGGGGGCGCGCAGCCCCAGCATTTT	CATSVTGGAQPQHF
TRBJ1-2	NA	NA	TRBV5-1	TGCGCCAGCAGCCCAGACGGACAGAACTATGGCTACACCTTC	CASSPDGQNYGYTF
TRBJ2-2	few	NA	TRBV10-1	TGCGCCAGCAGTCAGGGTGGGGTCGTTGCCGGGGAGCTGTTTTTT	CASSQGGVVAGELFF
TRBJ1-2	NA	NA	TRBV18	TGTGCCAGCTCACCTAATACAGCATTCTATGGCTACACCTTC	CASSPNTAFYGYTF
TRBJ1-5	few	NA	TRBV7-8	TGTGCCAGCAAGGAGGGGCGGACATGGGCGGGAGGGAATCAGCCCCAGCATTTT	CASKEGRTWAGGNQPQHF
TRBJ2-6	NA	NA	TRBV19	TGTGCCAGTAGCCTAAAAGCGTCCTCTGGGGCCAACGTCCTGACTTTC	CASSLKASSGANVLTF
TRBJ2-7	NA	TRBD1	TRBV27	TGTGCCAGCAGTTCTCGGCCGACAGGGGGCAATTGGGACGAGCAGTACTTC	CASSSRPTGGNWDEQYF
TRBJ1-1	NA	NA	TRBV3-1/TRBV3-2	TGTGCCAGCAGCCTAGGGGAAGGGAACACTGAAGCTTTCTTT	CASSLGEGNTEAFF
TRBJ2-2	NA	TRBD1	TRBV5-1	TGCGCCAGCAGAACCCAGGGGGTTGGTAAGGCCGGGGAGCTGTTTTTT	CASRTQGVGKAGELFF
TRBJ2-5	once	NA	TRBV6-2/TRBV6-3	TGTGCCAGCAGTTACGATCGAACAGGGTCGCAGGGGACCCAGTACTTC	CASSYDRTGSQGTQYF
TRBJ2-2	NA	TRBD1	TRBV5-1	TGCGCCAGCACCCCGGACAGGGCTACCGGGGAGCTGTTTTTT	CASTPDRATGELFF
TRBJ1-2	NA	NA	TRBV10-1	TGCGCCAGCAGAGGAGAAAGCCTCAACTATGGCTACACCTTC	CASRGESLNYGYTF
TRBJ2-7	NA	NA	TRBV2	TGTGCCAGCAGTGAAGCGCTTCCGAGATACGAGCAGTACTTC	CASSEALPRYEQYF
TRBJ1-2	once	NA	TRBV18	TGTGCCAGCTCACCTGACGGGGCTGGAGGGTACACCTTC	CASSPDGAGGYTF
TRBJ1-4	NA	TRBD1	TRBV6-5	TGTGCCAGCTCGCACAGGGCTCAGGGGGATGAAAAACTGTTTTTT	CASSHRAQGDEKLFF
TRBJ2-1	NA	TRBD2	TRBV3-1/TRBV3-2	TGTGCCAGCAGCCGGGGACTAGCGGGGGTGGATGAGCAGTTCTTC	CASSRGLAGVDEQFF
TRBJ1-1	few	NA	TRBV5-1	TGCGCCAGCAGCGGGTTTCAGGTGACTGAAGCTTTCTTT	CASSGFQVTEAFF
TRBJ1-5	once	NA	TRBV19	TGTGCCAGTAGTCCCCAGGCTTTTCAGCCCCAGCATTTT	CASSPQAFQPQHF
TRBJ1-4	NA	TRBD1	TRBV19	TGTGCCAGTAGTATAAATGGACAGGGCAATGAAAAACTGTTTTTT	CASSINGQGNEKLFF
TRBJ1-6	NA	NA	TRBV10-3	TGTGCCACCGGCTTTGGGGCCGATAATTCACCCCTCCACTTT	CATGFGADNSPLHF
TRBJ2-7	once	NA	TRBV20-1	TGCAGTGCTCCCGTAGTCTACGAGCAGTACTTC	CSAPVVYEQYF
TRBJ2-1	NA	NA	TRBV10-3	TGTGCCATCAGTGCCGGGGGACAGAGCAATGAGCAGTTCTTC	CAISAGGQSNEQFF
TRBJ1-1	once	NA	TRBV5-1	TGCGCCAGCAGCTTGGCGGCGGTCACTGAAGCTTTCTTT	CASSLAAVTEAFF
TRBJ2-7	few	NA	TRBV2	TGTGCCAGCAGTGAGAACTACTACGAGCAGTACTTC	CASSENYYEQYF